This TCR beta chain was recovered during a study of shared clonotypes between healthy human individuals. Remarks on this clone: The antigen is undetermined.

Study conclusions and caveats: Clonotypes which were not shared had lower generation probabilities than clonotypes that all four donors shared.

The CDR3 length is 14 residues. V was trimmed by 3 bases and J by 1 base, leaving 9 bases between them. Looked up from germline, CDR1 is SGHNT and CDR2 is YENEEA. TCRdb keeps only in-frame clones here, not all; method: immunoSEQ multiplex PCR. The sample has about 2 million clones; roughly 94% are singletons. The sequence was obtained from a man aged 18 to 30 in good health. Material: naive CD4+ T cells sorted from blood. This sample's subset: CD45RA+ positively selected. This rearrangement joins TRBV11-3 to TRBJ1-1, with D possibly matching TRBD1 (5 bases). The CDR3 loop reads CASSFQGENTEAFF. DNA of the CDR3: TGTGCCAGCAGCTTTCAAGGGGAGAACACTGAAGCTTTCTTT. The full variable domain, with the rest looked up from reference TRBV11-3 and TRBJ1-1, is EAGVVQSPRYKIIEKKQPVAFWCNPISGHNTLYWYLQNLGQGPELLIRYENEEAVDDSQLPKDRFSAERLKGVDSTLKIQPAELGDSAVYLCASSFQGENTEAFFGQGTRLTVV.